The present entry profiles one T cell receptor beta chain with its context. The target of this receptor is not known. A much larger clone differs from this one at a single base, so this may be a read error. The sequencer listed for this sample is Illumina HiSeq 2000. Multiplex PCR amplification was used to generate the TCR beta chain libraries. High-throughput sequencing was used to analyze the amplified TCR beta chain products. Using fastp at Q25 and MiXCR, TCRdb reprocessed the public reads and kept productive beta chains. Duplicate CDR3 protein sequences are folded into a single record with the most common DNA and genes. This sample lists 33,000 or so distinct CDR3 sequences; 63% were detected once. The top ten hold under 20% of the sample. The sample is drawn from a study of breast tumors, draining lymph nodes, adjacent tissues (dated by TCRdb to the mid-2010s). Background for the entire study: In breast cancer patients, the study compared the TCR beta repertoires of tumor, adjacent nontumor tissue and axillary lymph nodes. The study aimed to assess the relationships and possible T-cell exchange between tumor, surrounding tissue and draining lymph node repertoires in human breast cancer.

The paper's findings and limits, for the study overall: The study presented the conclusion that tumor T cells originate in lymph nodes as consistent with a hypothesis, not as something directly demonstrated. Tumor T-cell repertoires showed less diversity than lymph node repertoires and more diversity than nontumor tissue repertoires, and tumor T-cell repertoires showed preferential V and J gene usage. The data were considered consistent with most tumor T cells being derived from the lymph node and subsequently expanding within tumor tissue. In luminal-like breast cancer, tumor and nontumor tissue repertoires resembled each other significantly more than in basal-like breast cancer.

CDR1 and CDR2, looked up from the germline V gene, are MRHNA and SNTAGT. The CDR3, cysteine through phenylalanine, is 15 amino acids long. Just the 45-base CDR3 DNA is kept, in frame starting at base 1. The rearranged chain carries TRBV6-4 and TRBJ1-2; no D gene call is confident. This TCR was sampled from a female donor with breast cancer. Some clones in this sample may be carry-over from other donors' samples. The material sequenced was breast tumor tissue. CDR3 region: CASSHSGFPPAGYTF. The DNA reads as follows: TGTGCCAGCAGTCACTCGGGATTCCCCCCCGCTGGCTACACCTTC.